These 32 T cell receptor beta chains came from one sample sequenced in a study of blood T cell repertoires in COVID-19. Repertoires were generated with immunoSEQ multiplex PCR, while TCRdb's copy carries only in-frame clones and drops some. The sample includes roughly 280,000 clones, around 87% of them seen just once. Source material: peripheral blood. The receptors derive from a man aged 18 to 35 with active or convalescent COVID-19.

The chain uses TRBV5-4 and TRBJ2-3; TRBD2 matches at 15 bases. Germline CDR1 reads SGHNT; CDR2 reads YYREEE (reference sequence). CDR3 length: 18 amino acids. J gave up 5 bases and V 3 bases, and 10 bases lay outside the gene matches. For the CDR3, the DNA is TGTGCCAGCAGCTGGAGGACTAGCGGGGGGGCCGGCTTAGATACGCAGTATTTT. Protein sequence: CASSWRTSGGAGLDTQYF. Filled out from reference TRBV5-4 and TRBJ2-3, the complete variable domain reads ETGVTQSPTHLIKTRGQQVTLRCSSQSGHNTVSWYQQALGQGPQFIFQYYREEENGRGNFPPRFSGLQFPNYSSELNVNALELDDSALYLCASSWRTSGGAGLDTQYFGPGTRLTVL.

CDR3 protein: CASSQSYLTRNTEAFF. CDR3 DNA: TGTGCCAGCAGCCAATCCTATTTGACAAGGAACACTGAAGCTTTCTTT. The chain has TRBV16 and TRBJ1-1, with D hard to call. Germline CDR1 and CDR2: KGHSY and FQNENV. The V gene lost 0 bases and the J gene lost 1 base, with 12 bases spanning the gap. CDR3 length: 16 residues. Full variable domain (missing parts from reference TRBV16 and TRBJ1-1): GEEVAQTPKHLVRGEGQKAKLYCAPIKGHSYVFWYQQVLKNEFKFLISFQNENVFDETGMPKERFSAKCLPNSPCSLEIQATKLEDSAVYFCASSQSYLTRNTEAFFGQGTRLTVV.

DNA of the CDR3: TGTGCCACCAGTGAAGGACTAGCGGGAGTAAAGGGGAACAATGAGCAGTTCTTC. Translation: CATSEGLAGVKGNNEQFF. V and J are TRBV24-1 and TRBJ2-1, with 13 bases aligning to TRBD2. The germline CDR1 and CDR2 sequences are KGHDR and SFDVKD. The V gene end was trimmed by 4 bases and the J gene end by 5 bases; junction bases not matched to a gene: 10. The CDR3 consists of 18 residues.

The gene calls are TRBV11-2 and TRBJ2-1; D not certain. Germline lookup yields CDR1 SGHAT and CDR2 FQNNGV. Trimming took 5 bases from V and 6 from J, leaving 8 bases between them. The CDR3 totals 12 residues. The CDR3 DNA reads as TGTGCCAGCAGCACCACTCCCAATGAGCAGTTCTTC. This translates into CASSTTPNEQFF.

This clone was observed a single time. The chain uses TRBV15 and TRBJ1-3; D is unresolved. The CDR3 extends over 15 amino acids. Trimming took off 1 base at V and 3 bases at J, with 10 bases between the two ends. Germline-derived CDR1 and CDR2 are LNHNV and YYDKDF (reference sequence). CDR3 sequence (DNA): TGTGCCACCAGCAGAGGTGCGGGAGTTGGAAACACCATATATTTT. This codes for CATSRGAGVGNTIYF.

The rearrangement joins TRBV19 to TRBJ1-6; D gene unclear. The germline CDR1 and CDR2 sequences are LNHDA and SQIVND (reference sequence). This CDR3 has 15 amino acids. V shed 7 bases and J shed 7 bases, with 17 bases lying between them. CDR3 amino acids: CASMERIRKNSPLHF. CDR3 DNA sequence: TGTGCCAGTATGGAGCGGATCCGTAAAAATTCACCCCTCCACTTT.

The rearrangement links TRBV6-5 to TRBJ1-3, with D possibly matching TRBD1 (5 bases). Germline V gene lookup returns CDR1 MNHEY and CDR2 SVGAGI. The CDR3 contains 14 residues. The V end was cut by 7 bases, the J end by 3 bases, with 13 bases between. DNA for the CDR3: TGTGCCAGCAACCCCGACAGTAATGGAAACACCATATATTTT. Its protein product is CASNPDSNGNTIYF.

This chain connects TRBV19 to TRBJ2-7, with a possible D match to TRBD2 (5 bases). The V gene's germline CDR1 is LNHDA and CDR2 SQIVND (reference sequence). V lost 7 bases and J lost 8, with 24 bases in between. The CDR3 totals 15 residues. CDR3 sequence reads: CASTSTGPERDKQYF. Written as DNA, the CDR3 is TGTGCCAGTACTAGTACTGGACCGGAGAGGGATAAGCAGTACTTC.

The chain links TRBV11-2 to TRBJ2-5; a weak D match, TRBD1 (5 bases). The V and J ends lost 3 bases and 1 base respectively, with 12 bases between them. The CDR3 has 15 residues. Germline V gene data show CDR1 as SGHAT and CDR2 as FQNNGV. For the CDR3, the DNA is TGTGCCAGCAGCTTGGAGTGGGGCGCCCAAGAGACCCAGTACTTC. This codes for CASSLEWGAQETQYF.

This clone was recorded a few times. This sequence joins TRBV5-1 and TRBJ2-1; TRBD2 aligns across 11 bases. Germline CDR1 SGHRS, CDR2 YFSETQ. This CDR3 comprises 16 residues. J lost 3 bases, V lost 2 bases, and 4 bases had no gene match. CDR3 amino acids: CASSFYSGGDYNEQFF. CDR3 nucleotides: TGCGCCAGCAGCTTTTATAGCGGGGGGGACTACAATGAGCAGTTCTTC.

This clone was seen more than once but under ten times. The CDR3 bases are TGTGCCAGCAGTTACGGGGGACAGGGGGCAGGCTACACCTTC. As protein: CASSYGGQGAGYTF. This sequence joins TRBV6-6 and TRBJ1-2; 12 bases are a match to TRBD1. V lost 2 bases to trimming and J lost 8 bases; unmatched junction nucleotides: 3. The CDR3 length is 14 residues. The germline V gene has CDR1 MNHNY and CDR2 SVGAGI (reference sequence).

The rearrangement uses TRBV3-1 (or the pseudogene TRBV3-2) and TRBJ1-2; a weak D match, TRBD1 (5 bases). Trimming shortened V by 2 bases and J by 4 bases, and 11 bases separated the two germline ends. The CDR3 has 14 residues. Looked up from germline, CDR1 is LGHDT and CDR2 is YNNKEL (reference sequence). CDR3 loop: CASSQLGVTYGYTF. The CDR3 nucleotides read TGTGCCAGCAGCCAACTAGGGGTAACCTATGGCTACACCTTC.

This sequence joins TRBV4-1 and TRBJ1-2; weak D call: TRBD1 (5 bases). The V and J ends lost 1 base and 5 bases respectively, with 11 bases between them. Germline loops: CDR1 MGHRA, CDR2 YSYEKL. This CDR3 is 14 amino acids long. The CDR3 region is CASSQVREAYGYTF. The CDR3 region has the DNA TGCGCCAGCAGCCAAGTCAGGGAGGCGTATGGCTACACCTTC.

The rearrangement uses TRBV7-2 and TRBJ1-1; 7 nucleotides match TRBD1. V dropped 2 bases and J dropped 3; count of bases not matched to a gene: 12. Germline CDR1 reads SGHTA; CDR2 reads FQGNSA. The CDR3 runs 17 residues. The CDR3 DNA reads TGTGCCAGCAGCTTAACGGAGGGGGCGACCCTATACACTGAAGCTTTCTTT. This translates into CASSLTEGATLYTEAFF.

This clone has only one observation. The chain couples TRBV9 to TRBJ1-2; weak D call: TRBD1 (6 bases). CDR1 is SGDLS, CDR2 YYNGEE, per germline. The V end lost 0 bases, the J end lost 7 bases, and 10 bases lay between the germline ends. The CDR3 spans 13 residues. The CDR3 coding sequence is TGTGCCAGCAGCGTAGAGGGACACTCTGGCTACACCTTC. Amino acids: CASSVEGHSGYTF. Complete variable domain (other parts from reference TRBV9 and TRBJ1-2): DSGVTQTPKHLITATGQRVTLRCSPRSGDLSVYWYQQSLDQGLQFLIQYYNGEERAKGNILERFSAQQFPDLHSELNLSSLELGDSALYFCASSVEGHSGYTFGSGTRLTVV.

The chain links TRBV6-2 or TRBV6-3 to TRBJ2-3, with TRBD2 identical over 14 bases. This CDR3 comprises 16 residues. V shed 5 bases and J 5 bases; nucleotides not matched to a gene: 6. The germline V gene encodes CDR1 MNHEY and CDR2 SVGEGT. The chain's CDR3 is CASSETSGRVKDTQYF. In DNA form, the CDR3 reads TGTGCCAGCAGTGAGACTAGCGGGAGGGTGAAAGATACGCAGTATTTT.

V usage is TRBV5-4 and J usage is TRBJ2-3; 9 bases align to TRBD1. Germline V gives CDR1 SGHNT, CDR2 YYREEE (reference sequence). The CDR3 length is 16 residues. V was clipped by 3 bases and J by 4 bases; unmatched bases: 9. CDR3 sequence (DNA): TGTGCCAGCAGCTCGGAGGGGACAGGGTTAGCAGATACGCAGTATTTT. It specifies CASSSEGTGLADTQYF.

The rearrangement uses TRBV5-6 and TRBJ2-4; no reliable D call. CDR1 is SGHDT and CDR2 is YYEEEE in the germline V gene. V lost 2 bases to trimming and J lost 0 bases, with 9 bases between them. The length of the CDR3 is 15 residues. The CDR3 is CASSFYSLAKNIQYF. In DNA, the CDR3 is TGTGCCAGCAGCTTCTACTCCTTAGCCAAAAACATTCAGTACTTC.

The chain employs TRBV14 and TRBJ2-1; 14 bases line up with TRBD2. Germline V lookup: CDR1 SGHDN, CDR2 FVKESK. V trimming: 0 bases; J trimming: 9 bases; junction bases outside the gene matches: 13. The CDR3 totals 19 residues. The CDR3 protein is CASSQEVGTSGGGRSEQFF. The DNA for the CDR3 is TGTGCCAGCAGCCAAGAAGTGGGGACTAGCGGGGGAGGTCGCAGTGAGCAGTTCTTC.

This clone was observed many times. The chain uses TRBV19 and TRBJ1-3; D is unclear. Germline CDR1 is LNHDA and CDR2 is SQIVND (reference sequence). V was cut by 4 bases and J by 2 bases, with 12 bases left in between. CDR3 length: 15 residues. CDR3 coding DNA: TGTGCCAGTAGTACCACTTTGCAACCTGGAAACACCATATATTTT. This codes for CASSTTLQPGNTIYF.

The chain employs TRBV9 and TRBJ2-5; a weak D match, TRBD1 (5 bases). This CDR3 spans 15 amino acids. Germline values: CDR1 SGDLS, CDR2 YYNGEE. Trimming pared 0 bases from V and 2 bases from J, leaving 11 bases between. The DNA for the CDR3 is TGTGCCAGCAGCGTAGCACCGACAGTACAAGAGACCCAGTACTTC. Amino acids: CASSVAPTVQETQYF.

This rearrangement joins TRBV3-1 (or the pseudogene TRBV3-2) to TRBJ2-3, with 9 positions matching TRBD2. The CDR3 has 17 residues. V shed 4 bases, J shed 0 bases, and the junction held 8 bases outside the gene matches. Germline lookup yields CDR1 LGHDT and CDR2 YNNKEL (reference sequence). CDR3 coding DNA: TGTGCCAGCAGCCGATCCGGGACTAGCCCGAGCACAGATACGCAGTATTTT. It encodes CASSRSGTSPSTDTQYF.

In nucleotides, the CDR3 is TGTGCCAGTTATAATCAGGGGAGAAACACTGAAGCTTTCTTT. Protein sequence: CASYNQGRNTEAFF. This chain connects TRBV28 to TRBJ1-1; perhaps TRBD1 as D (6 bases). This CDR3 spans 14 amino acids. V lost 9 bases to trimming and J lost 2 bases, with 16 bases between them. The germline V gene has CDR1 MDHEN and CDR2 SYDVKM.

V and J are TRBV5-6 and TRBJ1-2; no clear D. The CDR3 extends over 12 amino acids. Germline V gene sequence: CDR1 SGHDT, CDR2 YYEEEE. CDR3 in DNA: TGTGTCATGGGAACGAGGGCTGGTGGCTACACCTTC. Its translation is CVMGTRAGGYTF. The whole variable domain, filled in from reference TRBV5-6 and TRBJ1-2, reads DAGVTQSPTHLIKTRGQQVTLRCSPKSGHDTVSWYQQALGQGPQFIFQYYEEEERQRGNFPDRFSGHQFPNYSSELNVNALLLGDSALYLCVMGTRAGGYTFGSGTRLTVV.

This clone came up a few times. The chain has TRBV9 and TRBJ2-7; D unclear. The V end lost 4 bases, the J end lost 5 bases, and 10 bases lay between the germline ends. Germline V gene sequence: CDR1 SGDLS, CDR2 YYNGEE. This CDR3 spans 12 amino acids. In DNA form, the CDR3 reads TGTGCCAGCAGCACCGTCGACAACGAGCAGTACTTC. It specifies CASSTVDNEQYF.

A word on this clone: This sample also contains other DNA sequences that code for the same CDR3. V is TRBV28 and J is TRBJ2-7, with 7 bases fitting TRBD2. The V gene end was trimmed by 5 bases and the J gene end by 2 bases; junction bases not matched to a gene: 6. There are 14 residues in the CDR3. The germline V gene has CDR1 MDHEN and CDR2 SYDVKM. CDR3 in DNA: TGTGCCAGCAGTCCCCCTGGGGGGGCCTACGAGCAGTACTTC. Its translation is CASSPPGGAYEQYF. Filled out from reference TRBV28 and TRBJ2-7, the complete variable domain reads DVKVTQSSRYLVKRTGEKVFLECVQDMDHENMFWYRQDPGLGLRLIYFSYDVKMKEKGDIPEGYSVSREKKERFSLILESASTNQTSMYLCASSPPGGAYEQYFGPGTRLTVT.

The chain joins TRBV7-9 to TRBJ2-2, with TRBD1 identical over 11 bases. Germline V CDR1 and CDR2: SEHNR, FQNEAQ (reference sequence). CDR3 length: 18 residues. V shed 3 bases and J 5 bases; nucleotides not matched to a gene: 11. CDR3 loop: CASSFPSGQGARTGELFF. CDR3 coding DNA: TGTGCCAGCAGCTTCCCCTCAGGACAGGGGGCGAGAACCGGGGAGCTGTTTTTT.

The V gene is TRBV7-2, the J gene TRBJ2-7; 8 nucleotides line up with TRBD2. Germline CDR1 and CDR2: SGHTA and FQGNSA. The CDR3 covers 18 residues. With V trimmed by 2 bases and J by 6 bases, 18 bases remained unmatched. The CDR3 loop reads CASSLRSLAGGSAAEQYF. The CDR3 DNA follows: TGTGCCAGCAGCTTACGGTCCCTAGCGGGCGGATCGGCTGCCGAGCAGTACTTC.

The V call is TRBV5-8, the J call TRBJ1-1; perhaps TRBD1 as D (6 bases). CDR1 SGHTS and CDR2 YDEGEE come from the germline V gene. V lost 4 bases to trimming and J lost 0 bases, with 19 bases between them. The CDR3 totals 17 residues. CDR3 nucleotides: TGTGCCAGCAGCCCTTACTCGACAGGAGGCATGAACACTGAAGCTTTCTTT. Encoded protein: CASSPYSTGGMNTEAFF.

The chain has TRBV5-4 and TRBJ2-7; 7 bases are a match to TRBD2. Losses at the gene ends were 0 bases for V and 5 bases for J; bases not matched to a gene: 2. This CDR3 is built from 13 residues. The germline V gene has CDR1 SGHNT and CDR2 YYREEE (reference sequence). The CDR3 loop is CASSLGTSHEQYF. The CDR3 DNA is TGTGCCAGCAGCTTGGGGACTAGTCACGAGCAGTACTTC.

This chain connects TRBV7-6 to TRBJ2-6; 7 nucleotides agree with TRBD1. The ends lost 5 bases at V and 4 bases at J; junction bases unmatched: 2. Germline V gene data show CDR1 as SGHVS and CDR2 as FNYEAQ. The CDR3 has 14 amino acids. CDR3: CASSTGAGANVLTF. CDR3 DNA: TGTGCCAGCAGCACAGGGGCGGGGGCCAACGTCCTGACTTTC. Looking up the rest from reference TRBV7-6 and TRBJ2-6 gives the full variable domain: GAGVSQSPRYKVTKRGQDVALRCDPISGHVSLYWYRQALGQGPEFLTYFNYEAQQDKSGLPNDRFSAERPEGSISTLTIQRTEQRDSAMYRCASSTGAGANVLTFGAGSRLTVL.

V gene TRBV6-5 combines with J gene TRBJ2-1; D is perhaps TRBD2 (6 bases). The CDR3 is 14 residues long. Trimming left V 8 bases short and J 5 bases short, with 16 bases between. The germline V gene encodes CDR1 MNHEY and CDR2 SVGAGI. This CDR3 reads CASGLRGIHNEQFF. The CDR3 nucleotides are TGTGCCAGCGGTTTGCGGGGTATCCACAATGAGCAGTTCTTC.